Presented here are 13 T cell receptor beta chains from one specimen sequenced in a study of T-cell reconstitution after alpha-beta-depleted transplantation in children. The library targeted TCRbeta and was prepared with unique molecular identifiers. TCRdb analysed the PCR reads with MiXCR anew, one entry per CDR3 protein. The sample holds a few hundred thousand distinct CDR3 sequences, roughly 22% seen once. The specimen comprised PBMCs from the stem cell graft donor, sampled from the stem cell graft. These receptors all come from a human donor who donated a stem cell graft to a child with acute myeloid leukemia.

The chain has TRBV6-2 or TRBV6-3 and TRBJ2-7; 7 nucleotides agree with TRBD1. From germline, CDR1 is MNHEY and CDR2 SVGEGT. Losses at the gene ends were 5 bases for V and 3 bases for J; bases not matched to a gene: 10. The CDR3 totals 15 residues. The CDR3 region is CASSPADRAFYEQYF. DNA of the CDR3: TGTGCCAGCAGTCCCGCCGACAGGGCCTTCTACGAGCAGTACTTC.

This rearrangement joins TRBV12-3 or TRBV12-4 to TRBJ1-4; 9 bases map to TRBD1. This CDR3 has 14 amino acids. Trimming cost V 6 bases and J 7 bases; bases outside gene matches: 6. The CDR3 DNA follows: TGTGCCAGCAGCTCAGGACAGGGGACTGAAAAACTGTTTTTT. It is translated as CASSSGQGTEKLFF.

The gene calls are TRBV27 and TRBJ2-1; 10 bases line up with TRBD2. V was clipped by 2 bases and J by 8 bases; unmatched bases: 12. CDR1 is MNHEY and CDR2 is SMNVEV in the germline V gene (reference sequence). The CDR3 consists of 17 residues. In DNA form, the CDR3 reads TGTGCCAGCAGTTTAGTCTCGGGACTAGCGAGCTTCGATGAGCAGTTCTTC. Its translation is CASSLVSGLASFDEQFF.

This clonotype was detected a few times. J is TRBJ2-1 and V is TRBV28, with TRBD2 matching over 8 bases. CDR3 length: 16 amino acids. V lost 0 bases, J lost 5 bases, and 6 bases stayed unmatched. Germline CDR1 and CDR2: MDHEN and SYDVKM. The chain's CDR3 is CASSLWAGGQHNEQFF. In DNA, the CDR3 is TGTGCCAGCAGTTTATGGGCGGGAGGACAACACAATGAGCAGTTCTTC.

The chain combines TRBV4-1 with TRBJ2-1; D is possibly TRBD2 (6 bases). V gave up 8 bases and J gave up 0 bases, with 17 bases separating them. The CDR3 contains 16 residues. Per the germline V gene, CDR1 is MGHRA and CDR2 is YSYEKL. The CDR3 here is CASGEFGRTSYNEQFF. The DNA for the CDR3 is TGCGCCAGCGGCGAGTTTGGGAGGACCTCCTACAATGAGCAGTTCTTC.

On this clonotype itself: The junction and the germline gene differ at one end; a read error may be behind it. The CDR3 protein is CASSHDGQGPYEQYF. The CDR3 DNA is TGTGCCAGCAGCCATGATGGGCAGGGACCCTACGAGCAGTATTTC. This chain links TRBV14 with TRBJ2-7; D possibly uses TRBD1 or TRBD2 (5 bases each). The CDR3 totals 15 residues. Germline CDR1 reads SGHDN; CDR2 reads FVKESK.

This clonotype was observed a handful of times. V usage is TRBV12-5 and J usage is TRBJ2-5, with D possibly TRBD1 on 6 matching bases. With 1 base removed from V and 3 bases from J, the gap between germline ends came to 15 bases. Germline assignment: CDR1 LGHNT and CDR2 FRNRAP. The CDR3 loop spans 16 amino acids. The CDR3: CASGLATGSEEETQYF. CDR3 sequence (DNA): TGTGCTAGTGGTTTGGCCACAGGGTCAGAGGAAGAGACCCAGTACTTC.

The J gene is TRBJ2-1, the V gene TRBV28, with D maybe TRBD1 (5 bases). The V gene lost 6 bases and the J gene lost 10 bases, with 7 bases spanning the gap. This CDR3 spans 10 amino acids. Germline CDR1 reads MDHEN; CDR2 reads SYDVKM. The CDR3 coding sequence is TGTGCCAGCAGAAACAGGGAGCAGTTCTTC. Amino acid sequence: CASRNREQFF.

The chain has TRBV7-2 and TRBJ2-3; D remains ambiguous. The germline V and J ends were trimmed by 7 bases and 1 base, with 12 bases remaining between them. Germline CDR1 and CDR2: SGHTA and FQGNSA. The CDR3 loop spans 14 amino acids. CDR3 protein: CASKSAQGTDTQYF. The CDR3 bases are TGTGCCAGCAAATCGGCGCAGGGCACAGATACGCAGTATTTT.

This clonotype was detected ten times or more. The chain uses TRBV12-3 or TRBV12-4 and TRBJ2-7; D call uncertain. V shed 5 bases and J shed 3 bases, with 8 bases lying between them. The CDR3 covers 12 residues. The CDR3: CASSQAFYEQYF. The CDR3 DNA follows: TGTGCCAGCAGTCAGGCCTTCTACGAGCAGTACTTC.

This clonotype was observed a few times. The conserved phenylalanine or tryptophan normally closing the CDR3 is absent here, so this likely arose from a read error. The chain couples TRBV10-3 to TRBJ2-7, with TRBD1 identical over 8 bases. J lost 4 bases, V lost 9 bases, and 5 bases had no gene match. The length of the CDR3 is 12 residues. Germline CDR1 reads ENHRY; CDR2 reads SYGVKD. The CDR3 sequence is CAIGQGEYEQYS. In nucleotides, the CDR3 is TGTGCCATAGGACAGGGAGAGTACGAGCAGTACTCC.

This clonotype was observed a handful of times. This chain connects TRBV20-1 to TRBJ2-5, with TRBD2 identical over 9 bases. The CDR3 consists of 18 residues. V shed 0 bases and J 2 bases; nucleotides not matched to a gene: 13. Germline loops: CDR1 DFQATT, CDR2 SNEGSKA (reference sequence). The DNA of the CDR3 is TGCAGTGCTAGAGATCAGAAGGGACTAGCCTATAGGCAAGAGACCCAGTACTTC. Amino acid sequence: CSARDQKGLAYRQETQYF.

The rearrangement joins TRBV20-1 to TRBJ2-1, with D tentatively TRBD2 (6 bases). The CDR3 totals 11 residues. Germline assignment: CDR1 DFQATT and CDR2 SNEGSKA (reference sequence). CDR3 loop: CSTGTYNEQFF. CDR3 bases: TGCAGCACCGGGACTTACAATGAGCAGTTCTTC.